This T cell receptor beta chain was identified during a study of T cell repertoires in cytomegalovirus infection. Background on the study: Newly reported HLA-C-restricted and thoroughly characterized HLA-B-restricted CMV epitopes were employed. Evidence of both CMV infection and a matching HLA type came from public TCR beta signatures.

After removal of 5 bases from V and 2 bases from J, the junction contained 6 bases not matched to a gene. Germline V gene lookup returns CDR1 SGHVS and CDR2 FNYEAQ. The CDR3 length is 15 residues. Study-level findings and limits: Of the TCR beta families, the public ones yielded a cumulative frequency that identified carriers of CMV plus the relevant HLA. Clonotype analysis showed dominance of the ex vivo response by HLA-C-restricted CMV-specific TCR beta clonotypes.

This clonotype has at least ten counts. The target antigen is unknown. From the reads, TCRdb called clonotypes with MiXCR, one entry per CDR3 protein. The data contain approximately 120,000 distinct CDR3 sequences, about 28% of them singletons. This sample comprised CD8+ T cells from cultured PBMCs, obtained from culture after CMV antigen stimulation. The V call is TRBV7-6, the J call TRBJ2-7, with 10 bases lining up with TRBD1. This TCR was recovered from a human donor in good health (CMV status not recorded). Some clones in this sample may be carry-over from other donors' samples. Here the CDR3 reads CASSMDRGAPYEQYF. The CDR3 DNA reads TGTGCCAGCAGCATGGACAGGGGGGCGCCCTACGAGCAGTACTTC.